This TCR beta chain was sequenced in a study of cytomegalovirus exposure and HLA in healthy donors. This clone appeared once. Using immunoSEQ multiplex PCR, the repertoire was profiled, and TCRdb retains in-frame clones only, with some absent. Altogether 150,000 to 200,000 clones are present, approximately 89% being singletons, with the ten largest covering 10%. V lost 2 bases and J 5 bases, leaving 9 bases between the germline ends. There are 12 residues in the CDR3. Germline-derived CDR1 and CDR2 are GTSNPN and SVGIG (reference sequence). The chain carries TRBV30 and TRBJ2-5, with a possible D match to TRBD1 (7 bases). This TCR was sampled from a woman younger than 35 in good health and CMV-seropositive. Source material: PBMCs. The chain's CDR3 is CAWSPGGETQYF. CDR3 DNA: TGTGCCTGGAGTCCAGGGGGGGAGACCCAGTACTTC.